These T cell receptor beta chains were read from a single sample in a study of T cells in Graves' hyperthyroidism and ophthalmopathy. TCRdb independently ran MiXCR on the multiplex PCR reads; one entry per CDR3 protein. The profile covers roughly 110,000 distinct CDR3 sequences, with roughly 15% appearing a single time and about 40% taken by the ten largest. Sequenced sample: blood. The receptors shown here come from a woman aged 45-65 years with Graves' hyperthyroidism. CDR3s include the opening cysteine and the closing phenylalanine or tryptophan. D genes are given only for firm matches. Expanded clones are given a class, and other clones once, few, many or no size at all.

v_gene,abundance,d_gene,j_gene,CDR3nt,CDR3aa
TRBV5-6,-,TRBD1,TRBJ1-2,TGTGCCAGCAGCTCCAGGGGGCGCATGTTTGGCTACACCTTC,CASSSRGRMFGYTF
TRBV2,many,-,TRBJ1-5,TGTGCCAGCAGAAAATTAGATAGCAATCAGCCCCAGCATTTT,CASRKLDSNQPQHF
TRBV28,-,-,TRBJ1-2,TGTGCCAGCAGTCGCCCTCCGGGCGGGAAAGGCCACACCTTC,CASSRPPGGKGHTF
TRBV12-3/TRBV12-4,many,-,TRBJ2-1,TGTGCCAGCAGTTGGACGAGTTACAATGAGCAGTTCTTC,CASSWTSYNEQFF
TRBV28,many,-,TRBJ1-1,TGTGCCAGCAGTCCCCGAGGGGGAATGAACACTGAAGCTTTCTTT,CASSPRGGMNTEAFF
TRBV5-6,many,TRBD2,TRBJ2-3,TGTGCCAGCAGCTTGATGCCCTCCCTCAGCGGGAGGGCGGATACGCAGTATTTT,CASSLMPSLSGRADTQYF
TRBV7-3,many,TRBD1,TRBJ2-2,TGTGCCAGCAGCCCCGGGACAGGGCTCACCGGGGAGCTGTTTTTT,CASSPGTGLTGELFF
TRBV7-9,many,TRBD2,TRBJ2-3,TGTGCCAGCAGCGGAGCGGGAACCCGTACTAGCACAGATACGCAGTATTTT,CASSGAGTRTSTDTQYF
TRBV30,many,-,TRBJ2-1,TGTGCCTCCTCCGGGACAAAGTCGGATGAGCAGTTCTTC,CASSGTKSDEQFF
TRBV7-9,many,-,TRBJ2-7,TGTGCCAGCAGCTCGACCTTAGACAAGAGAGTGCCCTACGAGCAGTACTTC,CASSSTLDKRVPYEQYF
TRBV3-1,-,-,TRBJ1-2,TGTGCCAGCAGCCAAGAGGGAGTGGCGGGCTACACCTTC,CASSQEGVAGYTF
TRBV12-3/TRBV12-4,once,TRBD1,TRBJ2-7,TGTGCCAGCAGTCCTTACAGGGGATCCTACGAGCAGTACTTC,CASSPYRGSYEQYF
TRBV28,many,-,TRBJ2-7,TGTGCCAGCAGTTTTGGGGGCTCTCTCTACGAGCAGTACTTC,CASSFGGSLYEQYF
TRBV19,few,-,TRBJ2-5,TGTGCCACATCCTCAGGGTTGCAAGAGACCCAGTACTTC,CATSSGLQETQYF
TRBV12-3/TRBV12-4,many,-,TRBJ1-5,TGTGCCAGCAGCCTTAGGGGCAGTGCTAGCAATCAGCCCCAGCATTTT,CASSLRGSASNQPQHF
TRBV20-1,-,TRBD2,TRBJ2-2,TGCAGTGCTAGTACGCTAGCGGGAGGGGGCACCGGGGAGCTGTTTTTT,CSASTLAGGGTGELFF
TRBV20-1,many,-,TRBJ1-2,TGCAGTGGGGGGTTGGGCTATGGCTACACCTTC,CSGGLGYGYTF
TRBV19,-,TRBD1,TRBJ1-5,TGTGCCAGTAGTTTAGGGACAGGGAAGGCTAGCAATCAGCCCCAGCATTTT,CASSLGTGKASNQPQHF
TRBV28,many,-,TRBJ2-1,TGTGCCAGCAGATCAGAAGATTCCAATGAGCAGTTCTTC,CASRSEDSNEQFF
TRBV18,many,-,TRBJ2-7,TGTGCCAGCTCACGTAACAGGGAATACGAGCAGTACTTC,CASSRNREYEQYF
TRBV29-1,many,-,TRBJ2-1,TGCAGCGTTGAACCAGCGGACCTGTGGAATGAGCAGTTCTTC,CSVEPADLWNEQFF
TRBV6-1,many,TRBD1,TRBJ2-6,TGTGCCAGCAGTGACTCGACAGGGGGATCTGGGGCCAACGTCCTGACTTTC,CASSDSTGGSGANVLTF
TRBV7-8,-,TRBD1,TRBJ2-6,TGTGCCAGCAGCTTTCGGAAACAGGGGGCATCCGGGGCCAACGTCCTGACTTTC,CASSFRKQGASGANVLTF
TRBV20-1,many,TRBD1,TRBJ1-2,TGCAGTGCGGGACAGGGTATTGGCTACACCTTC,CSAGQGIGYTF
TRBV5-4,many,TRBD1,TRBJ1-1,TGTGCCAGCAGCCGGGACAGGGTTTACACTGAAGCTTTCTTT,CASSRDRVYTEAFF
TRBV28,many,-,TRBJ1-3,TGTGCCAGCACCCCCTCAGGGGCTGGAAACACCATATATTTT,CASTPSGAGNTIYF
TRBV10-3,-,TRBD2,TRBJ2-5,TGTGCCATCAGTGACCCAGCGGGAGTTTCTCAAGAGACCCAGTACTTC,CAISDPAGVSQETQYF
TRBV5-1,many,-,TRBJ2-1,TGCGCCAGCAGCCTCCAGGTCAACAATGAGCAGTTCTTC,CASSLQVNNEQFF
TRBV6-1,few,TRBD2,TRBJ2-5,TGTGCCAGCAGACTAGCGGGAGGGGAAGAGACCCAGTACTTC,CASRLAGGEETQYF
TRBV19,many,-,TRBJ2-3,TGTGCCAGTAGTTATGACCCCACAGATACGCAGTATTTT,CASSYDPTDTQYF
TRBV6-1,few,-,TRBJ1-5,TGTGCCGGCAGGCCCATAGGGGTGGTTGATAGCAATCAGCCCCAGCATTTT,CAGRPIGVVDSNQPQHF
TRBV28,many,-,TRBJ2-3,TGTGCCAGCAGTTTCCCCCCAGCGACAGATACGCAGTATTTT,CASSFPPATDTQYF
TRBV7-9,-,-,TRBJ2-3,TGTGCCAGCAGCTTACCGGGACCGGGCACAGATACGCAGTATTTT,CASSLPGPGTDTQYF
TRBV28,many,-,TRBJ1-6,TGTGCCAGCAATTACGGGGGAAGCTCCTATAATTCACCCCTCCACTTT,CASNYGGSSYNSPLHF
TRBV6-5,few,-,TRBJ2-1,TGTGCCAGCAGTTACAATGGGGCTGTTGAGCAGTTCTTC,CASSYNGAVEQFF